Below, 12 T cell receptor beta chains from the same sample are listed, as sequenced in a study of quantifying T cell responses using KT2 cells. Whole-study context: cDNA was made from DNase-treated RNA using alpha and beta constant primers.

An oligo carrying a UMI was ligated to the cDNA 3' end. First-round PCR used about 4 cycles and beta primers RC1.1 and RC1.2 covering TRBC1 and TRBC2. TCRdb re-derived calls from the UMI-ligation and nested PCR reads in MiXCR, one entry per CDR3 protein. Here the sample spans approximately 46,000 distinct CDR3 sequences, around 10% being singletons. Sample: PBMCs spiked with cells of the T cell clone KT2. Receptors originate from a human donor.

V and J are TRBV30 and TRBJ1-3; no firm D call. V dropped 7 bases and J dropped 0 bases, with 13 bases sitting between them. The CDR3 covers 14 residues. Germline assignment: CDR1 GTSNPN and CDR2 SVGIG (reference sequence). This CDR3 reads CASRRRSSGNTIYF. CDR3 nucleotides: TGTGCCTCTCGCCGGAGGAGCTCTGGAAACACCATATATTTT.

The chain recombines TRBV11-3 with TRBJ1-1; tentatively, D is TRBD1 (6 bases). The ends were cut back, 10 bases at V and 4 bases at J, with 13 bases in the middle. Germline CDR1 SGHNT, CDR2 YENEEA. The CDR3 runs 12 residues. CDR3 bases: TGTGCCACCCAGGGGAGGGGCACTGAAGCTTTCTTT. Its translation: CATQGRGTEAFF. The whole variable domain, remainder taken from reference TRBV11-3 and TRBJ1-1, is EAGVVQSPRYKIIEKKQPVAFWCNPISGHNTLYWYLQNLGQGPELLIRYENEEAVDDSQLPKDRFSAERLKGVDSTLKIQPAELGDSAVYLCATQGRGTEAFFGQGTRLTVV.

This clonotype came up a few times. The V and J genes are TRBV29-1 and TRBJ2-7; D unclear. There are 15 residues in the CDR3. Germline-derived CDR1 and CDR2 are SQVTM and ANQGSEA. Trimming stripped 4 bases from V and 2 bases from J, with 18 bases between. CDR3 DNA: TGCAGCGTTGGGTCTGGAAATGTCAGACCCTACGAGCAGTACTTC. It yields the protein CSVGSGNVRPYEQYF.

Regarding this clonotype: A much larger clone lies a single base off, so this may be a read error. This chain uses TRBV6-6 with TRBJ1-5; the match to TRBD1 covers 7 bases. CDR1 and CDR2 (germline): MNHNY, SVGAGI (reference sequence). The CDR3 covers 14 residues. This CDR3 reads CASGNSGGNQPRHF. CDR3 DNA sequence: TGTGCCAGCGGGAATTCAGGGGGAAATCAGCCCCGGCATTTT.

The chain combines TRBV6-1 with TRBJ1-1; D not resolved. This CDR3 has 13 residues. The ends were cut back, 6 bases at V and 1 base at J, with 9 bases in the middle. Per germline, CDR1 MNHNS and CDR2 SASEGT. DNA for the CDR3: TGTGCCAGCAGACCCAGAGAGAACACTGAAGCTTTCTTT. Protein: CASRPRENTEAFF.

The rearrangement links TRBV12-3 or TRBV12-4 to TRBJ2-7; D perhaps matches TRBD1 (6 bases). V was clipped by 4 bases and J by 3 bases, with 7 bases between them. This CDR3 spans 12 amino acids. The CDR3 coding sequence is TGTGCCAGCAGTTACAGGGACTACGAGCAGTACTTC. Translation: CASSYRDYEQYF.

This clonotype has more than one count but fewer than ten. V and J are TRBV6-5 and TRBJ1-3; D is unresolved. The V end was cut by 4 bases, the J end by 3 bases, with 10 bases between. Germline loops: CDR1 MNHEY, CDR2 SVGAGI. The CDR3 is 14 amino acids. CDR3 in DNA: TGTGCCAGCAGTTCGAGGGAGAATGGAAACACCATATATTTT. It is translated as CASSSRENGNTIYF.

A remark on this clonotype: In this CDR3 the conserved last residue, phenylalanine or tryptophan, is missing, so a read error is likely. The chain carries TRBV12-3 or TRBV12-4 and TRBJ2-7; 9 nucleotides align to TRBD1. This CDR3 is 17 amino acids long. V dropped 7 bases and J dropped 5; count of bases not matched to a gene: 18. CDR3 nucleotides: TGTGCCAGCACCTTTGGTTTGGGCCGGGACAGGGATCACGAGCAGTACTTA. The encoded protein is CASTFGLGRDRDHEQYL.

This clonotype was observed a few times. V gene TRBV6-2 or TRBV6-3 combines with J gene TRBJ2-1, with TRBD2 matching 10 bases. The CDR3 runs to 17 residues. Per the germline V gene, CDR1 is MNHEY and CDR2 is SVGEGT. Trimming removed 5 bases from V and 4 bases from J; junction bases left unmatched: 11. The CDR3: CASSPPRGTSVYNEQFF. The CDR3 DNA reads TGTGCCAGCAGTCCCCCCCGCGGGACTAGCGTTTACAATGAGCAGTTCTTC.

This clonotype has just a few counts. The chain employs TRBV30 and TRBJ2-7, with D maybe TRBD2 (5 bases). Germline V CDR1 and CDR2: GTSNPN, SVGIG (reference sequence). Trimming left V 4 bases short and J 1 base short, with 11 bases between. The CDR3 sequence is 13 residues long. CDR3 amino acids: CAWKRDRSYEQYF. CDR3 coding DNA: TGTGCCTGGAAACGGGATAGGTCCTACGAGCAGTACTTC.

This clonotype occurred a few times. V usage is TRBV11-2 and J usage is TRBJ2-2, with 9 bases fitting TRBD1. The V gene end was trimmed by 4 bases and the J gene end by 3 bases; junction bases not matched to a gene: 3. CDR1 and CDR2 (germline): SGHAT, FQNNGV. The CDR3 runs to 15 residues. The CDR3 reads CASSSRTGDTGELFF. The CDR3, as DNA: TGTGCCAGCAGCTCACGGACAGGGGACACCGGGGAGCTGTTTTTT.

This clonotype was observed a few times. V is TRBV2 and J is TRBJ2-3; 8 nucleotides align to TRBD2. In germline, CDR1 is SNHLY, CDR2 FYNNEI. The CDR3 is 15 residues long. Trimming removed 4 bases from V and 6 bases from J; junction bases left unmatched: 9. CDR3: CASSVGGGYTDTQYF. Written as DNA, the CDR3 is TGTGCCAGCAGTGTCGGGGGGGGTTACACTGATACGCAGTATTTT.